This T cell receptor (beta chain) was profiled in a study of T-cell reconstitution after alpha-beta-depleted transplantation in children. Germline V gives CDR1 SQVTM, CDR2 ANQGSEA. This CDR3 has 15 amino acids. V lost 4 bases, J lost 2 bases, and 17 bases lay in between. Using unique molecular identifiers, the investigators prepared the TCRbeta library. TCRdb used MiXCR to reprocess the PCR reads, holding one entry per CDR3 protein. The data contain 250,000 to 400,000 distinct CDR3 sequences, roughly 25% of them seen just once; the ten biggest clones take up roughly 9.7%. Overall study results and limits: At around two months after transplant, the alpha-beta T cells were reportedly derived from several hundred expanded clones that came from non-depleted graft cells. T-cell numbers and diversity, one year after transplant, stemmed largely from T cells that were newly produced.

Notes on this clonotype: Its antigen remains unknown.

This chain connects TRBV29-1 to TRBJ1-1; D unclear. This TCR came from a male patient aged 5 to 17 who had a stem cell transplant for acute lymphoblastic leukemia, so the T cells may come from the graft donor. The material was PBMCs, mostly from graft donor cells, obtained 180 days after TCRalphabeta/CD19-depleted stem cell transplant. The chain's CDR3 is CSVALRLRQNTEAFF. The CDR3, as DNA: TGCAGCGTTGCCCTTCGACTGCGTCAAAACACTGAAGCTTTCTTT.